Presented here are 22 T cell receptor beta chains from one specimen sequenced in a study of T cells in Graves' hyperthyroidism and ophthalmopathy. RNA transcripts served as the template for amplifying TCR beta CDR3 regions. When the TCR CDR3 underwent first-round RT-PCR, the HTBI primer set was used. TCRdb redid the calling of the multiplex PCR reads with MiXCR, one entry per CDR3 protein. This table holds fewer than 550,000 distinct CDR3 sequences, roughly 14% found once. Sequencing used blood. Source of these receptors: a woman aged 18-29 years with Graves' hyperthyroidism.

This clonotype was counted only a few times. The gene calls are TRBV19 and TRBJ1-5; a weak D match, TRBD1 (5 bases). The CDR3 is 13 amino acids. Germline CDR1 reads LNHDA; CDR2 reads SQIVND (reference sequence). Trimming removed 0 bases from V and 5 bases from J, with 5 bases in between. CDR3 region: CASSIDRDQPQHF. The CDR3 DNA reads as TGTGCCAGTAGTATAGACAGGGATCAGCCCCAGCATTTT.

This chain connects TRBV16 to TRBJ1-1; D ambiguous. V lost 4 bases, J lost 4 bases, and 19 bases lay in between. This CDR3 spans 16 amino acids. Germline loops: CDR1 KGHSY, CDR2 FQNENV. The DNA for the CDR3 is TGTGCCAGCAGCCCTCTCCAAGGTTATCGGCGCACTGAAGCTTTCTTT. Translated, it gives CASSPLQGYRRTEAFF. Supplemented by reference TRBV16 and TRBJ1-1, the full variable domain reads GEEVAQTPKHLVRGEGQKAKLYCAPIKGHSYVFWYQQVLKNEFKFLISFQNENVFDETGMPKERFSAKCLPNSPCSLEIQATKLEDSAVYFCASSPLQGYRRTEAFFGQGTRLTVV.

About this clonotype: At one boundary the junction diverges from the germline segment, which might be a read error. In DNA, the CDR3 is TGTGCTAGCAGTCCAAGCGGGGGGGCCTTCACCGGGGAGCTGTTTTTT. Translated: CASSPSGGAFTGELFF. The chain recombines TRBV7-7 with TRBJ2-2, with 10 positions matching TRBD2. The CDR3 is made up of 16 amino acids. CDR1 and CDR2 from the germline V gene are SSHAT and FNYEAQ (reference sequence).

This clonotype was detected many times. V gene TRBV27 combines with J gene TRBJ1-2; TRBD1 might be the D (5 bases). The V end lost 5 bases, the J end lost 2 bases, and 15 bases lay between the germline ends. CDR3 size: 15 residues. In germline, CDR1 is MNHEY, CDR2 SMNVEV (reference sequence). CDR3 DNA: TGTGCCAGCAGTCAAGGGGTCGGAAGCAACTATGGCTACACCTTC. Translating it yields CASSQGVGSNYGYTF.

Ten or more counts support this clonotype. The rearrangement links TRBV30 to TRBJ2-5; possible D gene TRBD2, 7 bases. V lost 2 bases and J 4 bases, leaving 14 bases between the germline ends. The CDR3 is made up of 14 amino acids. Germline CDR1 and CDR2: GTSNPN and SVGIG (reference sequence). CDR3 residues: CAWSSWGGRETQYF. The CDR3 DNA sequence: TGTGCCTGGAGTAGTTGGGGGGGCAGAGAGACCCAGTACTTC.

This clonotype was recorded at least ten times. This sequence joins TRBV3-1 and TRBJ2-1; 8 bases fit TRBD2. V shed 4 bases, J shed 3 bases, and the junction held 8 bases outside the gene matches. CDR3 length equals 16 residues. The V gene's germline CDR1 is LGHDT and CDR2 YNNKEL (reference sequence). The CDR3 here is CASSPSGRGVYNEQFF. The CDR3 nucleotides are TGTGCCAGCAGCCCCTCCGGGCGGGGGGTCTACAATGAGCAGTTCTTC.

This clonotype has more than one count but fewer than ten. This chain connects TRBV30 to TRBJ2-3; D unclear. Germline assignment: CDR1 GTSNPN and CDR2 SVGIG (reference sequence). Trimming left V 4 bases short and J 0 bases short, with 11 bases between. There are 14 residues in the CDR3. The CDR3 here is CAWMGSASTDTQYF. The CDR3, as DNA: TGTGCCTGGATGGGGTCGGCCAGCACAGATACGCAGTATTTT.

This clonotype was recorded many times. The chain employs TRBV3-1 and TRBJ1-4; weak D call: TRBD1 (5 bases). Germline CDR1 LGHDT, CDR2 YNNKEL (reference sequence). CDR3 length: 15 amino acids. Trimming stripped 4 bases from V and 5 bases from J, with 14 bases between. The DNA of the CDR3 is TGTGCCAGCAGCCGAACATTAGGGGACAATGAAAAACTGTTTTTT. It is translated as CASSRTLGDNEKLFF.

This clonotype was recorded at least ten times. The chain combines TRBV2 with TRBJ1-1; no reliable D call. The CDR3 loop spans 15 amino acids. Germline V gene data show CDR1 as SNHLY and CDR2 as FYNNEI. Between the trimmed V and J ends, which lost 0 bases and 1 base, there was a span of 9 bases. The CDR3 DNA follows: TGTGCCAGCAGTGAAGCGCTTGCATCGAACACTGAAGCTTTCTTT. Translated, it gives CASSEALASNTEAFF.

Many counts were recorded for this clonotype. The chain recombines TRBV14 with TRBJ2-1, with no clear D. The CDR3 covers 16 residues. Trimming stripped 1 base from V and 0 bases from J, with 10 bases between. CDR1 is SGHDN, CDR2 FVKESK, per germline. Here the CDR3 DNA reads TGTGCCAGCAGCCAAGGGCCACCACACTCCTACAATGAGCAGTTCTTC. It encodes CASSQGPPHSYNEQFF.

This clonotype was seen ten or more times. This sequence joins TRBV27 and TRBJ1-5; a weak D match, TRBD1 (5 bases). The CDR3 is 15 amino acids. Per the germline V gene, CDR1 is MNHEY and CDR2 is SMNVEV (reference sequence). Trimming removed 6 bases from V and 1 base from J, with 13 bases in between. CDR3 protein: CASSRGAGSNQPQHF. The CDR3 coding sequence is TGTGCCAGCAGCCGCGGGGCCGGGAGCAATCAGCCCCAGCATTTT.

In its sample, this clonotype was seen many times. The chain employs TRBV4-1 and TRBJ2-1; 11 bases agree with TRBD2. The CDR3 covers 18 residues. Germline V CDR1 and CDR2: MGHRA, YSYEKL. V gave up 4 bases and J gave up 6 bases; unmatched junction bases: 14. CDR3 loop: CASSPRDLAGGGSNEQFF. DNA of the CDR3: TGCGCCAGCAGCCCTAGGGATCTAGCGGGAGGAGGATCCAATGAGCAGTTCTTC.

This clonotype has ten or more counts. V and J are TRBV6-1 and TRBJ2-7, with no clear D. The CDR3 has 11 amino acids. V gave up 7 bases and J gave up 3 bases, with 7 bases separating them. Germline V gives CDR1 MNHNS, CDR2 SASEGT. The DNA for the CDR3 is TGTGCCAGCACCCTATTCTACGAGCAGTACTTC. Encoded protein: CASTLFYEQYF.

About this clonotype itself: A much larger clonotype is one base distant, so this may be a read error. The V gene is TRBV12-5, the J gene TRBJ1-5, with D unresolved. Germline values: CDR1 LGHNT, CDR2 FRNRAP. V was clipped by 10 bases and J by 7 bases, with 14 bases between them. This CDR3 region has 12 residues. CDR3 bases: TGTGCTATTCGGAGGGAATCCCAGCCCCAGCATTTT. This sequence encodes CAIRRESQPQHF.

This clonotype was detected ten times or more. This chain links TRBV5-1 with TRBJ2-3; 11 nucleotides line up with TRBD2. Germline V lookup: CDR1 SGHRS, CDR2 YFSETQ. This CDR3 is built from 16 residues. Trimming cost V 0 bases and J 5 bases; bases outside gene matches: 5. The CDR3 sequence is CASSLATSGRQDTQYF. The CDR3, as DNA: TGCGCCAGCAGCTTGGCAACTAGCGGGAGACAAGATACGCAGTATTTT.

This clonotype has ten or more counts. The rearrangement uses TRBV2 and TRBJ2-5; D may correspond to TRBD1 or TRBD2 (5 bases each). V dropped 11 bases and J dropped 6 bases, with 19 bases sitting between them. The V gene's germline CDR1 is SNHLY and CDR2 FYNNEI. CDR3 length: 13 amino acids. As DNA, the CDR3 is TGTGCCGGGGGAATCTGGGGGTCGCAGACCCAGTACTTC. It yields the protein CAGGIWGSQTQYF. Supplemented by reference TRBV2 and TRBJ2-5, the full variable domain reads EPEVTQTPSHQVTQMGQEVILRCVPISNHLYFYWYRQILGQKVEFLVSFYNNEISEKSEIFDDQFSVERPDGSNFTLKIRSTKLEDSAMYFCAGGIWGSQTQYFGPGTRLLVL.

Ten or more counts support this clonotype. The CDR3 DNA reads as TGTGCCAGCATGGGAAACACCATATATTTT. Its protein is CASMGNTIYF. The genes are TRBV12-3 or TRBV12-4 and TRBJ1-3, with D unresolved. This CDR3 region has 10 residues. Trimming stripped 7 bases from V and 4 bases from J, with 2 bases between.

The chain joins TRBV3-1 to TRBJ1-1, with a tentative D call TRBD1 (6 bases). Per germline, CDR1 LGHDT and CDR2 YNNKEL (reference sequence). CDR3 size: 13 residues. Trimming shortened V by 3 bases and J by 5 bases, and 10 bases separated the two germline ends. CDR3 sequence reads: CASSQGAPTEAFF. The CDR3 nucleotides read TGTGCCAGCAGCCAGGGGGCGCCTACTGAAGCTTTCTTT.

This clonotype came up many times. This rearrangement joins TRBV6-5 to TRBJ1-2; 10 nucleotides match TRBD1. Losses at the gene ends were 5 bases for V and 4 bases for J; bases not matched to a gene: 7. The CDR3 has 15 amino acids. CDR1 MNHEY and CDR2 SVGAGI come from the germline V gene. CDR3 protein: CASSRGTGDPYGYTF. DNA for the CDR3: TGTGCCAGCAGTAGAGGGACAGGGGACCCCTATGGCTACACCTTC.

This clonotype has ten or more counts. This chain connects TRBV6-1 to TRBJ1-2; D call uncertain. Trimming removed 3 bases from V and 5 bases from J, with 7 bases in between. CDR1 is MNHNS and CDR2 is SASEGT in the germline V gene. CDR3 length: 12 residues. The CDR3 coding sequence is TGTGCCAGCAGTGACGGTCGGTATGGCTACACCTTC. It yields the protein CASSDGRYGYTF.

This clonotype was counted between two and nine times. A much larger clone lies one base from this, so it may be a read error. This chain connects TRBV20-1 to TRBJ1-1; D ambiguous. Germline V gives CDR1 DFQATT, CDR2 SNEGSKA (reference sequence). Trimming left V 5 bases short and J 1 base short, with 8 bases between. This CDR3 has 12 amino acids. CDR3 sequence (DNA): TGCAGTGCTGACCGCCAGAACACTGAAGCTTTCTTT. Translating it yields CSADRQNTEAFF.

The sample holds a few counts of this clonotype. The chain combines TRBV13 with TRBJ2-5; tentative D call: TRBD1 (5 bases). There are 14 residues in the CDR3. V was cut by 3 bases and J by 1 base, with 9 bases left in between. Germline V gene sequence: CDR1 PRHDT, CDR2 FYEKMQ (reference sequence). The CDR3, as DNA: TGTGCCAGCAGCTTGGGGCTATCCCAAGAGACCCAGTACTTC. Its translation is CASSLGLSQETQYF.